This entry concerns a single T cell receptor beta chain. The sample comes from a study of blood T cell repertoires in COVID-19. Overall study context: Samples of COVID-19 (acute and convalescent) were obtained from the United States, Italy and Spain.

Sequencing used immunoSEQ multiplex PCR; TCRdb keeps in-frame clones, though not all of them. The table records 100,000 or so clones, approximately 70% of them present only once. CDR3 size: 15 residues. V was clipped by 0 bases and J by 0 bases, with 7 bases between them. Germline CDR1 and CDR2: SGHRS and YFSETQ. Sequences were obtained from peripheral blood. The chain couples TRBV5-1 to TRBJ2-1; no reliable D call. The receptor was isolated from a man at least 80 years old with acute or convalescent COVID-19. The DNA for the CDR3 is TGCGCCAGCAGCTTGGGCAGCGCCTCCTACAATGAGCAGTTCTTC. Encoded protein: CASSLGSASYNEQFF.